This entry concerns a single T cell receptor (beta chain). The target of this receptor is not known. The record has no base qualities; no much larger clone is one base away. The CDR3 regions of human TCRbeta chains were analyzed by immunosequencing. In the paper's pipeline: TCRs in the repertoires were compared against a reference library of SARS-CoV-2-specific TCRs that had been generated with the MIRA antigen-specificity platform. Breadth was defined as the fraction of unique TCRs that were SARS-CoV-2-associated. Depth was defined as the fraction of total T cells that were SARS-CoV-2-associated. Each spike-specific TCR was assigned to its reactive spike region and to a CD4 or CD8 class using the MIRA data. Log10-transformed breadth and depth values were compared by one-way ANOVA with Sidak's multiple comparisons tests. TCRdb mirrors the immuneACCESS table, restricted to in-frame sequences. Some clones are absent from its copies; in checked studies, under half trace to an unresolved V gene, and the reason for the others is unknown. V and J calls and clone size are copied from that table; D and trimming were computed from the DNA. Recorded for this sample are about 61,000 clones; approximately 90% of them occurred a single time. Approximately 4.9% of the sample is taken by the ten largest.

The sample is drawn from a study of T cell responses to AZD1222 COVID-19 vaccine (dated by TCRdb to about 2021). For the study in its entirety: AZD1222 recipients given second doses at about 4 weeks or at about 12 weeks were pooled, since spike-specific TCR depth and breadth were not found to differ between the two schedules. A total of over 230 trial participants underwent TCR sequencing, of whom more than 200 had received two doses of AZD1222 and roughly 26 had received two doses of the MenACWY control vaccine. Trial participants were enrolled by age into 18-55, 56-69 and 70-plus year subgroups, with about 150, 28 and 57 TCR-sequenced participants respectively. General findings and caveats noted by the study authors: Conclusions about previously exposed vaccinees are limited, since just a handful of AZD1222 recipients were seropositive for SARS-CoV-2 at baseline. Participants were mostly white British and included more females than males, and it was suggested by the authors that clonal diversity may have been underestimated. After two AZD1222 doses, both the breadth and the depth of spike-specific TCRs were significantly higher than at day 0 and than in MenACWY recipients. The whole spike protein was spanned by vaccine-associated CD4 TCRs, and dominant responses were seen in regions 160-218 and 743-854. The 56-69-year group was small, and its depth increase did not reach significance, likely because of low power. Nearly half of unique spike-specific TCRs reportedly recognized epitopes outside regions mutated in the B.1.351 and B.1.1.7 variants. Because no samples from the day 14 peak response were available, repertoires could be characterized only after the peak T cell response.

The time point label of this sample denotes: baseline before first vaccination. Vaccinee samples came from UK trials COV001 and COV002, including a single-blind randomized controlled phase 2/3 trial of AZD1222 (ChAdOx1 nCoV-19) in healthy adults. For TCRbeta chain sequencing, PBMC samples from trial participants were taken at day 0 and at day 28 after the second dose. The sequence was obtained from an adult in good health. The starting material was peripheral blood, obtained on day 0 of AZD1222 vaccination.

The CDR3 here reads CASSYSVVDEKLFF. The bases are TGTGCCAGCAGTTACTCGGTAGTAGATGAAAAACTGTTTTTT. The receptor chain draws on TRBV6-5 and TRBJ1-4; the D gene cannot be resolved reliably. Taken from the germline V gene, the CDR1 and CDR2 loops are MNHEY and SVGAGI. From the cysteine through the phenylalanine, the CDR3 covers 14 amino acids. Of all the DNA, just the CDR3 is kept, 42 bases in frame from base 1. Trimming removed 0 bases from V and 6 bases from J, leaving 8 bases between the germline ends.